A selection of T cell receptor beta chains follows, all from one sample in a study of shared clonotypes between healthy human individuals. Sequencing used immunoSEQ multiplex PCR; TCRdb keeps in-frame clones, though not all of them. In the table there are 2.3 million or so clones, over 85% of which are singletons. The sequenced sample was naive CD4+ T cells from PBMCs. These receptors came from a man younger than 30 in good health. Some clones in this sample may be carry-over from other donors' samples. CDR3s include the opening cysteine and the closing phenylalanine or tryptophan. The order of the fields is V gene, clone size, D gene, J gene, CDR3 DNA, CDR3 protein. The D gene is left open where the match is weak. The size of a clone is reported for some rows only, either as once, few or many, or as a class for expanded clones.

V gene: TRBV7-2; clone size: .; D gene: TRBD1; J gene: TRBJ1-1; CDR3 DNA: TGTGCCAGCAGGATAAGGACAGGGGACGCTAACACTGAAGCTTTCTTT; CDR3 protein: CASRIRTGDANTEAFF
V gene: TRBV28; clone size: .; D gene: .; J gene: TRBJ1-5; CDR3 DNA: TGTGCCAGCAGTTTAGTCGAAGGAATAAGCAATCAGCCCCAGCATTTT; CDR3 protein: CASSLVEGISNQPQHF
V gene: TRBV5-1; clone size: once; D gene: .; J gene: TRBJ2-7; CDR3 DNA: TGCGCCAGCAGCTTGGTTGGGGATTACGAGCAGTACTTC; CDR3 protein: CASSLVGDYEQYF
V gene: TRBV5-6; clone size: .; D gene: TRBD2; J gene: TRBJ2-3; CDR3 DNA: TGTGCCAGCAGCGCAGCGGGAGAGTCGGCAGATACGCAGTATTTT; CDR3 protein: CASSAAGESADTQYF
V gene: TRBV28; clone size: .; D gene: TRBD1; J gene: TRBJ2-7; CDR3 DNA: TGTGCCAGCAGGACAGGGGCTAGCTCCTACGAGCAGTACTTC; CDR3 protein: CASRTGASSYEQYF
V gene: TRBV9; clone size: .; D gene: .; J gene: TRBJ1-4; CDR3 DNA: TGTGCCAGCAGCCCGACCGTGGGGAGCCCAAATGAAAAACTGTTTTTT; CDR3 protein: CASSPTVGSPNEKLFF
V gene: TRBV29-1; clone size: .; D gene: TRBD1; J gene: TRBJ1-5; CDR3 DNA: TGCAGCGTTGTACTGCCAGGGGGTGTTGGCAATCAGCCCCAGCATTTT; CDR3 protein: CSVVLPGGVGNQPQHF
V gene: TRBV19; clone size: .; D gene: TRBD1; J gene: TRBJ1-4; CDR3 DNA: TGTGCCAGTAGTATTGGGACAGCAAATGAAAAACTGTTTTTT; CDR3 protein: CASSIGTANEKLFF
V gene: TRBV6-5; clone size: .; D gene: TRBD2; J gene: TRBJ2-1; CDR3 DNA: TGTGCCAGCAGTTACTACTTGACTAGCGAGCAGTTCTTC; CDR3 protein: CASSYYLTSEQFF
V gene: TRBV4-1; clone size: .; D gene: .; J gene: TRBJ1-1; CDR3 DNA: TGCGCCAGCAGCCGGGGGTCTACCACTTTGAACACTGAAGCTTTCTTT; CDR3 protein: CASSRGSTTLNTEAFF
V gene: TRBV25-1; clone size: .; D gene: .; J gene: TRBJ1-5; CDR3 DNA: TGTGCCAGCAGTGAATATAAAGGGCCCCAGCATTTT; CDR3 protein: CASSEYKGPQHF
V gene: TRBV21-1; clone size: .; D gene: .; J gene: TRBJ2-7; CDR3 DNA: TGTGCCAGCCCGGACGTAGGGTGCGAGCAGTACTTC; CDR3 protein: CASPDVGCEQYF
V gene: TRBV28; clone size: .; D gene: .; J gene: TRBJ2-1; CDR3 DNA: TGTGCCAGCAGTGGGACTCCGCTTCTACAGTTCTTC; CDR3 protein: CASSGTPLLQFF
V gene: TRBV14; clone size: .; D gene: .; J gene: TRBJ1-2; CDR3 DNA: TGTGCCAGCAGCCAAGCCCCCCTGACCGTCCTCGTTGTTGGCTACACCTTC; CDR3 protein: CASSQAPLTVLVVGYTF
V gene: TRBV28; clone size: .; D gene: TRBD1; J gene: TRBJ2-3; CDR3 DNA: TGTGCCAGCAGTTTCCGGAGCCCTGGACAGGGGCCAGATACGCAGTATTTT; CDR3 protein: CASSFRSPGQGPDTQYF
V gene: TRBV5-6; clone size: .; D gene: .; J gene: TRBJ2-1; CDR3 DNA: TGTGCCAGCAGCTCCCGGGGGGCAGGGAAAGTCGCTGAGCAGTTCTTC; CDR3 protein: CASSSRGAGKVAEQFF
V gene: TRBV7-2; clone size: .; D gene: .; J gene: TRBJ1-2; CDR3 DNA: TGTGCCAGCAGCTTATTTCGTCCCCCTGGGGGCTACACCTTC; CDR3 protein: CASSLFRPPGGYTF
V gene: TRBV9; clone size: .; D gene: .; J gene: TRBJ2-7; CDR3 DNA: TGTGCCAGCAGCCCACGAGGAAGTAGCGCCTACGAGCAGTACTTC; CDR3 protein: CASSPRGSSAYEQYF
V gene: TRBV15; clone size: .; D gene: TRBD1; J gene: TRBJ2-1; CDR3 DNA: TGTGCCACCAGCAGAGATGTGGTCAGGGGGAATGAGCAGTTCTTC; CDR3 protein: CATSRDVVRGNEQFF
V gene: TRBV11-2; clone size: .; D gene: .; J gene: TRBJ2-7; CDR3 DNA: TGTGCCAGCAGCTTAGATCTCTATATTAACGAGCAGTACTTC; CDR3 protein: CASSLDLYINEQYF
V gene: TRBV5-6; clone size: .; D gene: .; J gene: TRBJ2-7; CDR3 DNA: TGTGCCAGCAGTCTACAGGGTGGACTCTCCTACGAGCAGTACTTC; CDR3 protein: CASSLQGGLSYEQYF
V gene: TRBV6-5; clone size: .; D gene: TRBD1; J gene: TRBJ2-5; CDR3 DNA: TGTGCCAGCAGTTACGGGGGGACAGGCAAGGGGACCCAGTACTTC; CDR3 protein: CASSYGGTGKGTQYF
V gene: TRBV2; clone size: once; D gene: .; J gene: TRBJ1-2; CDR3 DNA: TGTGCCAGCAGAACGGCAGGGGTCTACACCTTC; CDR3 protein: CASRTAGVYTF
V gene: TRBV28; clone size: .; D gene: .; J gene: TRBJ1-5; CDR3 DNA: TGTGCCAGCAGTAGGGCCTTTGGGGCCGTAGTCAATCAGCCCCAGCATTTT; CDR3 protein: CASSRAFGAVVNQPQHF
V gene: TRBV9; clone size: few; D gene: .; J gene: TRBJ1-5; CDR3 DNA: TGTGCCAGCAGCGTAGGGGGGGGCAATCAGCCCCAGCATTTT; CDR3 protein: CASSVGGGNQPQHF
V gene: TRBV11-2; clone size: once; D gene: .; J gene: TRBJ2-7; CDR3 DNA: TGTGCCAGCAGCTTCGGACAGTTGACCTACGAGCAGTACTTC; CDR3 protein: CASSFGQLTYEQYF
V gene: TRBV20-1; clone size: .; D gene: .; J gene: TRBJ1-1; CDR3 DNA: TGCAGTGCTGGCTATAACACTGAAGCTTTCTTT; CDR3 protein: CSAGYNTEAFF